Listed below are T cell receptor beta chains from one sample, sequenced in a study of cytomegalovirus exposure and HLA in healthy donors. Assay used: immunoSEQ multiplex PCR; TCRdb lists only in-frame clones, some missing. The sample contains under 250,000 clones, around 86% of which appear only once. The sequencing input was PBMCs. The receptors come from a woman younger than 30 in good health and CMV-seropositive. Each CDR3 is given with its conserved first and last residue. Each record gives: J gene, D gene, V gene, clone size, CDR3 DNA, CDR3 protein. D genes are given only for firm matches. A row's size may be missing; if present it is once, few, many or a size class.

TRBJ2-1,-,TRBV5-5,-,TGTGCCAGCAGCTCGAGGGCGGGAAGGGGCAATGAGCAGTTCTTC,CASSSRAGRGNEQFF
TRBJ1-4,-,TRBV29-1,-,TGCAGCGTTGAAGACAGGGTGGACGAAAAACTGTTTTTT,CSVEDRVDEKLFF
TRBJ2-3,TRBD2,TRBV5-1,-,TGCGCCAGCAGCTTGGTACCAGCGGGAGGGGTAGATACGCAGTATTTT,CASSLVPAGGVDTQYF
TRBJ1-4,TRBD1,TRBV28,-,TGTGCCAGCAGTCCCCCAGGGGGTAAATACCATAATGAAAAACTGTTTTTT,CASSPPGGKYHNEKLFF
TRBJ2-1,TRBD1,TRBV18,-,TGTGCCAGCTCACAAAGGGACAGGGGGCTCGATGAGCAGTTCTTC,CASSQRDRGLDEQFF
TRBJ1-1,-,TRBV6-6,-,TGTGCCAGCAGGGATCTTGTAGGGGTCACTGAAGCTTTCTTT,CASRDLVGVTEAFF
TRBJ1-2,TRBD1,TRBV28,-,TGTGCCAGCAGCAGCCAGGGGGCCTCTGGTGGCTACACCTTC,CASSSQGASGGYTF
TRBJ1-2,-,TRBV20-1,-,TGCAGTGACAGGCCAGAAAAAGGCTACACCTTC,CSDRPEKGYTF
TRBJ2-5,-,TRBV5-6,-,TGTGCCAGCAGCTTGGCCGGAGTAGGGGAAGAGACCCAGTACTTC,CASSLAGVGEETQYF
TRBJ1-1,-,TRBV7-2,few,TGTGCCAGCAGCTGGGAGGCCAGGGACACTGAAGCTTTCTTT,CASSWEARDTEAFF
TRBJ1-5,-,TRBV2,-,TGTGCCAGCAGGAGTGGGACACTCTATAGCAATCAGCCCCAGCATTTT,CASRSGTLYSNQPQHF
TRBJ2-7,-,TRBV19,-,TGTGCCACCCAGGGTTTTCGGCACGAGCAGTACTTC,CATQGFRHEQYF
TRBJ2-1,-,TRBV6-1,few,TGTGCCAGCAACCTTGACTTGTACAATGAGCAGTTCTTC,CASNLDLYNEQFF
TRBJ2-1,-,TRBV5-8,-,TGTGCCAGCACCCTAAGGCAGGGGCATGAGCAGTTCTTC,CASTLRQGHEQFF
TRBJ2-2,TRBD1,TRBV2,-,TGTGCCAGCAGTGAAGACAGGGGGCGCGGCACCGGGGAGCTGTTTTTT,CASSEDRGRGTGELFF
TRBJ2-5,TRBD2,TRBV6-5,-,TGTGCCAGCAGTTACCGACTAGCGGATTTCCAAGAGACCCAGTACTTC,CASSYRLADFQETQYF
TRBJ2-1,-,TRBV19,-,TGTGCCAGTAGTACCCAGCGACGCTCCTACAATGAGCAGTTCTTC,CASSTQRRSYNEQFF
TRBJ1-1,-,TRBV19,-,TGTGCCAGTAGTATAGTGGGGGCGGCCATTGTCGACACTGAAGCTTTCTTT,CASSIVGAAIVDTEAFF
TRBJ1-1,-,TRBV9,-,TGTGCCAGCAGCGTAGATGACAGGCCGAACACTGAAGCTTTCTTT,CASSVDDRPNTEAFF
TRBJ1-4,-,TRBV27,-,TGTGCCAGCAGGGGGCACAGGGCGCCGGAAAAACTGTTTTTT,CASRGHRAPEKLFF
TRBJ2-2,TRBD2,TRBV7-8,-,TGTGCCAGCAGCTTGCGGACTAGCGGGATTATCGGGGAGCTGTTTTTT,CASSLRTSGIIGELFF
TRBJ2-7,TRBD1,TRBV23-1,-,TGCGCCAGCAGTCAACCATATCCGGGACAGGGTTATTGCGAGCAGTACTTC,CASSQPYPGQGYCEQYF
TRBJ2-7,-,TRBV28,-,TGTGCCAGCAGCCCGGGAGGACAGAGCTCCTACGAGCAGTACTTC,CASSPGGQSSYEQYF
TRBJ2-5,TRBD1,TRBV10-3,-,TGTGCCATCACAACAGGGGTCCAAGAGACCCAGTACTTC,CAITTGVQETQYF
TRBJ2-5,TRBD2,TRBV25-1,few,TGTGCCAGCAGTGCTAGCGGGAGGGCCGGAGAGACCCAGTACTTC,CASSASGRAGETQYF
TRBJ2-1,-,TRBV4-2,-,TGTGCCAGCAGCCAAACGTTTGGAGGGGCGGACAATGAGCAGTTCTTC,CASSQTFGGADNEQFF
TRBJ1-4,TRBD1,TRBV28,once,TGTGCCAGCAGTTTAAGGGACAGGGGTGAAAAACTGTTTTTT,CASSLRDRGEKLFF